These 27 T cell receptor beta chains were all obtained from the same sample, sequenced in a study of OX40 agonist ivuxolimab in advanced cancers. The assay was immunoSEQ multiplex PCR, and TCRdb's table has in-frame clones only and misses some. The sample has about 66,000 clones; around 90% are singletons. The sequencing here drew on CD4+ or CD8+ T cells sorted from blood, taken in a trial of the OX40 agonist ivuxolimab. These receptors were obtained from an adult with an advanced solid tumor such as melanoma, head and neck, liver or kidney cancer.

The chain joins TRBV10-3 to TRBJ1-4; D might be TRBD1 (6 bases). V was trimmed by 2 bases and J by 13 bases, leaving 11 bases between them. CDR1 and CDR2 (germline): ENHRY, SYGVKD. CDR3 size: 12 residues. For the CDR3, the DNA is TGTGCCATCAGTGAGACGGGGGCTGGACTGTTTTTT. This codes for CAISETGAGLFF.

The chain links TRBV30 to TRBJ2-7; D is possibly TRBD1 or TRBD2 (7 bases each). This CDR3 has 15 residues. V was shortened by 1 base and J by 4 bases, with 17 bases between the two germline ends. Germline V gives CDR1 GTSNPN, CDR2 SVGIG (reference sequence). Here the CDR3 reads CAWSGGAGQPYEQYF. The CDR3 DNA reads TGTGCCTGGAGTGGGGGAGCGGGACAGCCTTACGAGCAGTACTTC.

The chain couples TRBV27 to TRBJ2-7, with D perhaps matching TRBD2 (6 bases). The CDR3 is 14 residues long. Deletions cut 5 bases from V and 2 bases from J, with 13 bases between. The V gene's germline CDR1 is MNHEY and CDR2 SMNVEV (reference sequence). DNA of the CDR3: TGTGCCAGCAGTCAGGCGGGACGCCCCTACGAGCAGTACTTC. It yields the protein CASSQAGRPYEQYF.

The chain employs TRBV5-1 and TRBJ2-1, with 10 bases fitting TRBD2. The germline V gene encodes CDR1 SGHRS and CDR2 YFSETQ. Germline trimming cut 9 bases from V and 5 bases from J; bases unmatched to any gene: 14. This CDR3 spans 16 amino acids. In nucleotides, the CDR3 is TGCGCCACCGGCCCTCTTCTAGCGGGAGTCCACAATGAGCAGTTCTTC. It translates to CATGPLLAGVHNEQFF. The variable domain in full, with the rest retrieved from reference TRBV5-1 and TRBJ2-1, is KAGVTQTPRYLIKTRGQQVTLSCSPISGHRSVSWYQQTPGQGLQFLFEYFSETQRNKGNFPGRFSGRQFSNSRSEMNVSTLELGDSALYLCATGPLLAGVHNEQFFGPGTRLTVL.

The chain joins TRBV5-1 to TRBJ2-3; 8 bases map to TRBD2. The CDR3 length is 16 residues. V was clipped by 4 bases and J by 1 base; unmatched bases: 8. Germline lookup yields CDR1 SGHRS and CDR2 YFSETQ. The CDR3 DNA sequence: TGCGCCAGCAGCCTCCCGGGGGGGGGTGGCACAGATACGCAGTATTTT. This gives the protein CASSLPGGGGTDTQYF.

The chain carries TRBV6-1 and TRBJ2-1; 9 bases match TRBD1. CDR1 and CDR2 (germline): MNHNS, SASEGT. The CDR3 is 13 residues long. Unmatched junction bases numbered 5, after V lost 6 bases and J lost 8 bases. CDR3 DNA sequence: TGTGCCAGCAGGTACAGGGGGCGGGATGAGCAGTTCTTC. It codes for CASRYRGRDEQFF.

Points on this clone: The CDR3 carries no conserved terminal phenylalanine or tryptophan, so it likely arises from a read error. The chain uses TRBV5-1 and TRBJ2-7, with 11 bases aligning to TRBD2. This CDR3 has 15 residues. Germline trimming cut 0 bases from V and 4 bases from J; bases unmatched to any gene: 3. The germline V gene has CDR1 SGHRS and CDR2 YFSETQ. As DNA, the CDR3 is TGCGCCAGCAGCTTGGTAGCGGGAGGGCCTTACGAGCAGTACCTC. Its protein product is CASSLVAGGPYEQYL.

This chain's CDR3 is CASSGRTPDIVLFF. CDR3 coding DNA: TGTGCCAGCAGCGGCCGGACACCCGACATAGTACTGTTTTTT. The rearrangement joins TRBV11-3 to TRBJ2-2, with D possibly matching TRBD1 (5 bases). The ends were cut back, 5 bases at V and 14 bases at J, with 21 bases in the middle. Germline CDR1 is SGHNT and CDR2 is YENEEA. This CDR3 has 14 residues. Full variable domain (missing parts from reference TRBV11-3 and TRBJ2-2): EAGVVQSPRYKIIEKKQPVAFWCNPISGHNTLYWYLQNLGQGPELLIRYENEEAVDDSQLPKDRFSAERLKGVDSTLKIQPAELGDSAVYLCASSGRTPDIVLFFGEGSRLTVL.

The chain is built from TRBV5-4 and TRBJ2-4; 9 positions agree with TRBD1. There are 14 residues in the CDR3. CDR1 is SGHNT, CDR2 YYREEE, per germline (reference sequence). Losses at the gene ends were 4 bases for V and 7 bases for J; bases not matched to a gene: 6. CDR3 amino acids: CASSPTGGYNIQYF. CDR3 nucleotides: TGTGCCAGCAGCCCGACAGGGGGGTACAACATTCAGTACTTC.

The J gene is TRBJ1-4, the V gene TRBV11-2; D ambiguous. The germline CDR1 and CDR2 sequences are SGHAT and FQNNGV. Trimming removed 2 bases at V and 5 bases at J, with 12 bases between. The CDR3 length is 15 residues. The CDR3 loop reads CASSLRRESNEKLFF. CDR3 coding DNA: TGTGCCAGCAGCTTACGGAGGGAATCCAATGAAAAACTGTTTTTT. The full variable domain, completed using reference TRBV11-2 and TRBJ1-4, is EAGVAQSPRYKIIEKRQSVAFWCNPISGHATLYWYQQILGQGPKLLIQFQNNGVVDDSQLPKDRFSAERLKGVDSTLKIQPAKLEDSAVYLCASSLRRESNEKLFFGSGTQLSVL.

The chain couples TRBV7-9 to TRBJ1-4; TRBD1 is a possible D gene (5 bases). Trimming took 7 bases from V and 0 from J, leaving 12 bases between them. Germline loops: CDR1 SEHNR, CDR2 FQNEAQ (reference sequence). CDR3 length: 15 residues. The CDR3 spells CASTLRTTTNEKLFF. CDR3 sequence (DNA): TGTGCCAGCACCCTTCGGACAACAACTAATGAAAAACTGTTTTTT.

The table lists this clone with a few counts. J is TRBJ2-7 and V is TRBV7-9; 7 nucleotides agree with TRBD2. The CDR3 extends over 14 amino acids. The germline V gene has CDR1 SEHNR and CDR2 FQNEAQ (reference sequence). The V and J ends lost 3 bases and 5 bases, in that order; junction bases with no gene match: 7. The CDR3 bases are TGTGCCAGCAGCTTTGGACTAGAATCCCACGAGCAGTACTTC. Protein: CASSFGLESHEQYF.

The chain uses TRBV7-3 and TRBJ2-1; possibly TRBD2 for D (5 bases). Germline-derived CDR1 and CDR2 are SGHTA and FQGTGA. There are 15 residues in the CDR3. V was cut by 4 bases and J by 0 bases, with 10 bases left in between. This chain's CDR3 is CASSSERSSYNEQFF. In nucleotides, the CDR3 is TGTGCCAGCAGCTCCGAGCGGAGCTCCTACAATGAGCAGTTCTTC.

The chain uses TRBV7-9 and TRBJ1-4; D call uncertain. Germline CDR1 reads SEHNR; CDR2 reads FQNEAQ (reference sequence). The CDR3 runs to 12 residues. The V gene lost 3 bases and the J gene lost 8 bases, with 7 bases spanning the gap. The CDR3 DNA is TGTGCCAGCAGCTTCGTCGGGGAAAAACTGTTTTTT. Encoded protein: CASSFVGEKLFF.

The rearrangement joins TRBV2 to TRBJ2-5, with 12 positions matching TRBD2. V shed 3 bases, J shed 1 base, and the junction held 12 bases outside the gene matches. The CDR3 has 19 residues. Germline lookup yields CDR1 SNHLY and CDR2 FYNNEI. This chain's CDR3 is CASSDGLAGLNQGQETQYF. The CDR3 DNA follows: TGTGCCAGCAGTGACGGACTAGCGGGGCTAAACCAGGGCCAAGAGACCCAGTACTTC.

The chain is built from TRBV11-2 and TRBJ2-2; 7 nucleotides line up with TRBD1. Trimming cost V 4 bases and J 7 bases; bases outside gene matches: 3. Germline assignment: CDR1 SGHAT and CDR2 FQNNGV. The length of the CDR3 is 13 residues. CDR3 amino acids: CASSSRQGGELFF. In DNA, the CDR3 is TGTGCCAGCAGCTCCAGACAGGGCGGGGAGCTGTTTTTT.

The rearrangement uses TRBV19 and TRBJ2-5, with 8 bases lining up with TRBD1. CDR1 is LNHDA and CDR2 is SQIVND in the germline V gene (reference sequence). This CDR3 comprises 15 residues. The trim removed 3 bases at V and 5 bases at J, leaving 8 bases unmatched. In DNA form, the CDR3 reads TGTGCCAGTAGTATCCGGACAGGGTCAATTGAGACCCAGTACTTC. Encoded protein: CASSIRTGSIETQYF.

The chain has TRBV5-1 and TRBJ2-7; 11 bases line up with TRBD2. The CDR3 length is 18 residues. Trimming at V came to 4 bases and at J to 1 base, leaving 13 bases not matched to a gene. The V gene's germline CDR1 is SGHRS and CDR2 YFSETQ. CDR3 region: CASSHTLAGGPQSYEQYF. CDR3 sequence (DNA): TGCGCCAGCAGCCATACCCTAGCGGGAGGCCCCCAATCCTACGAGCAGTACTTC.

The chain carries TRBV7-9 and TRBJ2-3; no definite D call. V lost 5 bases and J 2 bases, leaving 8 bases between the germline ends. This CDR3 is 13 amino acids long. Germline CDR1 reads SEHNR; CDR2 reads FQNEAQ (reference sequence). CDR3 in DNA: TGTGCCAGCAGCCGCGGCCTCACAGATACGCAGTATTTT. This gives the protein CASSRGLTDTQYF.

The chain carries TRBV19 and TRBJ1-5; possible D gene TRBD1, 6 bases. Trimming pared 3 bases from V and 5 bases from J, leaving 14 bases between. The CDR3 consists of 15 residues. Germline loops: CDR1 LNHDA, CDR2 SQIVND (reference sequence). The CDR3 DNA follows: TGTGCCAGTAGTATCGCTGACAGGAGTTATCAGCCCCAGCATTTT. Translating gives CASSIADRSYQPQHF.

J is TRBJ1-1 and V is TRBV6-1; D remains unclear. The V gene's germline CDR1 is MNHNS and CDR2 SASEGT. This CDR3 has 11 residues. V lost 8 bases, J lost 10 bases, and 14 bases lay in between. CDR3 DNA sequence: TGTGCCAGCGGGAATGACATTTTAGCTTTCTTT. Translating gives CASGNDILAFF.

The chain recombines TRBV9 with TRBJ1-2, with D possibly being TRBD1 (6 bases). From germline, CDR1 is SGDLS and CDR2 YYNGEE. V lost 3 bases, J lost 4 bases, and 16 bases lay in between. This CDR3 is built from 15 residues. CDR3 loop: CASSAGNAGAYGYTF. CDR3 DNA: TGTGCCAGCAGCGCTGGGAACGCAGGGGCCTATGGCTACACCTTC.

The rearrangement joins TRBV10-1 to TRBJ2-7, with D possibly TRBD2 on 5 matching bases. The CDR3 is 13 amino acids. V dropped 0 bases and J dropped 4 bases, with 7 bases sitting between them. Germline V gene lookup returns CDR1 WNHNN and CDR2 SYGVQD (reference sequence). The CDR3 bases are TGCGCCAGCAGTGAGTCAGGGAGATACGAGCAGTACTTC. Protein: CASSESGRYEQYF.

The chain uses TRBV5-1 and TRBJ2-6; 9 bases fit TRBD1. The CDR3 sequence is 19 residues long. CDR1 SGHRS and CDR2 YFSETQ come from the germline V gene. V lost 5 bases and J lost 0; bases outside the gene matches: 12. For the CDR3, the DNA is TGCGCCAGCAGTTTAACCCTGACAGGGGGGGACTCTGGGGCCAACGTCCTGACTTTC. It specifies CASSLTLTGGDSGANVLTF.

The chain carries TRBV6-5 and TRBJ2-2, with D possibly being TRBD2 (6 bases). The CDR3 is 14 amino acids. The germline gives CDR1 MNHEY, CDR2 SVGAGI. Trimming pared 9 bases from V and 0 bases from J, leaving 11 bases between. In DNA form, the CDR3 reads TGTGCCAGTCTACTAGCCCCGAACACCGGGGAGCTGTTTTTT. Amino acids: CASLLAPNTGELFF.

This clone was detected once. The chain employs TRBV10-2 and TRBJ1-1, with D hard to call. The length of the CDR3 is 12 residues. Germline V gives CDR1 WSHSY, CDR2 SAAADI. V lost 7 bases, J lost 1 base, and 7 bases lay in between. CDR3 in DNA: TGCGCCAGCAACCCAGGGAACACTGAAGCTTTCTTT. It yields the protein CASNPGNTEAFF.

The rearrangement links TRBV19 to TRBJ1-1, with 7 bases identical to TRBD1. CDR1 is LNHDA, CDR2 SQIVND, per germline (reference sequence). The CDR3 spans 15 residues. Trimming removed 7 bases from V and 1 base from J; junction bases left unmatched: 9. The CDR3 spells CASKDRDRPNTEAFF. CDR3 nucleotides: TGTGCCAGTAAAGATCGGGACAGACCGAACACTGAAGCTTTCTTT.